This T cell receptor beta chain is from a study of identical twins. The CDR3 has 15 amino acids. V was trimmed by 3 bases and J by 7 bases, leaving 16 bases between them. This clonotype was seen a handful of times. TCRdb fed the 5' RACE reads into MiXCR, producing one record per CDR3 protein. The profile shows approximately 500,000 distinct CDR3 sequences, roughly a quarter of them singletons. The same data also contributed to another study, on T cells expressing NK-cell markers. As that study records: There were a few donors in whom these clonotypes also led the CD3+CD56-NKG2C+ fraction.

This sequence joins TRBV12-3 or TRBV12-4 and TRBJ2-1; weak D call: TRBD2 (5 bases). The sample was CD4+ T cells sorted from blood. This clonotype was sampled from a woman aged 18-29 years in good health. CDR3 region: CASSFLAGPTNEQFF. The CDR3, as DNA: TGTGCCAGCAGTTTTTTGGCGGGCCCTACGAATGAGCAGTTCTTC.